This T cell receptor (beta chain) came from a study of T cells after yellow fever vaccination. At the level of the study: Preparation used SMART-Seq v4 Ultra Low Input for the low-cell-number fractions. Study-wide results and limits: Relatively few clonotypes were ones that appeared in both CD4 and CD8 compartments.

This clonotype was seen only a few times. Its antigen is currently unknown. A 5'RACE template-switching step, the method used to make TCR cDNA, added a universal primer site and UMIs. TCRdb recomputed calls from the 5' RACE reads with MiXCR, one row per CDR3 protein. The sample shows 300,000 to 400,000 distinct CDR3 sequences, approximately 8% of them seen only once. The input for sequencing was PBMCs, taken about 41 days after the first yellow fever vaccination. The clonotype originates from a man aged 18 to 35 who received the YFV17D yellow fever vaccine.

As DNA, the CDR3 is TGTGCCAGCAGTCCGCATCTTACGGGGGGTACAGATACGCAGTATTTT. Encoded protein: CASSPHLTGGTDTQYF. The V and J genes are TRBV12-3 or TRBV12-4 and TRBJ2-3, with 7 positions matching TRBD2. J lost 3 bases, V lost 5 bases, and 11 bases had no gene match. This CDR3 region has 16 residues.